The 22 T cell receptor beta chains reported below all come from one sample, sequenced in a study of shared clonotypes between healthy human individuals. Using immunoSEQ multiplex PCR, the repertoire was profiled, and TCRdb retains in-frame clones only, with some absent. The profile covers about 2 million clones, with approximately 95% appearing a single time and more than 0.1% taken by the ten largest. The sample was naive CD4+ T cells sorted from blood. Specified subset: CD45RA+ positively selected. The receptors originated from a man aged 18 to 29 in good health.

CDR3 nucleotides: TGTGCCAGCAGCACCGCACCGGGGGGAACCGCTTTCTTT. Protein product: CASSTAPGGTAFF. The V call is TRBV7-9, the J call TRBJ1-1; weak D call: TRBD1 (5 bases). This CDR3 is built from 13 residues. Germline CDR1 reads SEHNR; CDR2 reads FQNEAQ (reference sequence). V was trimmed by 5 bases and J by 11 bases, leaving 18 bases between them.

Concerning this clone: Other DNA sequences within the sample encode an identical CDR3. The V call is TRBV11-2, the J call TRBJ1-6, with TRBD1 identical over 8 bases. The CDR3 runs to 14 residues. The junction had 2 bases not matched to a gene; V was cut back by 1 base and J by 9 bases. Germline V gene sequence: CDR1 SGHAT, CDR2 FQNNGV. CDR3 nucleotides: TGTGCCAGCAGCTTAGGGCAGGGGGCTTCACCCCTCCACTTT. Amino acids: CASSLGQGASPLHF.

The chain employs TRBV5-1 and TRBJ1-4; tentatively, D is TRBD1 (6 bases). The CDR3 contains 14 residues. CDR1 and CDR2 from the germline V gene are SGHRS and YFSETQ. Trimming removed 6 bases at V and 5 bases at J, with 14 bases between. This CDR3 is CASTMGALNEKLFF. DNA of the CDR3: TGCGCCAGCACGATGGGGGCACTGAATGAAAAACTGTTTTTT. The full variable domain, with the rest looked up from reference TRBV5-1 and TRBJ1-4, is KAGVTQTPRYLIKTRGQQVTLSCSPISGHRSVSWYQQTPGQGLQFLFEYFSETQRNKGNFPGRFSGRQFSNSRSEMNVSTLELGDSALYLCASTMGALNEKLFFGSGTQLSVL.

Only one count was recorded for this clone. V is TRBV11-2 and J is TRBJ2-6, with D tentatively TRBD1 or TRBD2 (5 bases each). V was cut by 5 bases and J by 2 bases, with 13 bases left in between. The CDR3 extends over 16 amino acids. CDR1 is SGHAT, CDR2 FQNNGV, per germline. The CDR3 DNA sequence: TGTGCCAGCAGCCCGAATCCGGGACCTGGGGCCAACGTCCTGACTTTC. As protein: CASSPNPGPGANVLTF.

The rearrangement joins TRBV4-1 to TRBJ1-2; 9 nucleotides match TRBD1. Germline CDR1 MGHRA, CDR2 YSYEKL. Losses at the gene ends were 0 bases for V and 6 bases for J; bases not matched to a gene: 11. The CDR3 contains 17 residues. Here the CDR3 DNA reads TGCGCCAGCAGCCAAGATTCGACAGGGGGGTTGGGGCATGGCTACACCTTC. Translated: CASSQDSTGGLGHGYTF.

As regards this clone: Distinct nucleotide sequences in the sample also encode this CDR3. This sequence joins TRBV7-2 and TRBJ2-7; 7 bases map to TRBD1. This CDR3 spans 15 amino acids. Trimming took 1 base from V and 0 from J; bases not matched to a gene: 3. The germline gives CDR1 SGHTA, CDR2 FQGNSA. CDR3 protein: CASSLEQGPSYEQYF. As DNA, the CDR3 is TGTGCCAGCAGCTTAGAACAGGGGCCCTCCTACGAGCAGTACTTC.

The chain joins TRBV7-2 to TRBJ2-1; 10 nucleotides agree with TRBD1. The CDR3 sequence is 17 residues long. After removal of 5 bases from V and 4 bases from J, the junction contained 11 bases not matched to a gene. Germline CDR1 and CDR2: SGHTA and FQGNSA. The CDR3 region is CASSPRQGAILYNEQFF. Here the CDR3 DNA reads TGTGCCAGCAGCCCGCGACAGGGGGCGATACTATACAATGAGCAGTTCTTC.

The chain carries TRBV11-2 and TRBJ2-7; 8 nucleotides match TRBD1. Trimming took 1 base from V and 4 from J; bases not matched to a gene: 9. The CDR3 contains 16 residues. The germline CDR1 and CDR2 sequences are SGHAT and FQNNGV. The CDR3 loop reads CASSLAPGQVFYEQYF. The CDR3 nucleotides read TGTGCCAGCAGCTTAGCCCCGGGACAGGTTTTTTACGAGCAGTACTTC. The full variable domain, completed using reference TRBV11-2 and TRBJ2-7, is EAGVAQSPRYKIIEKRQSVAFWCNPISGHATLYWYQQILGQGPKLLIQFQNNGVVDDSQLPKDRFSAERLKGVDSTLKIQPAKLEDSAVYLCASSLAPGQVFYEQYFGPGTRLTVT.

V is TRBV28 and J is TRBJ2-7; no reliable D call. The CDR3 is 12 residues long. Germline V gene data show CDR1 as MDHEN and CDR2 as SYDVKM. Trimming shortened V by 2 bases and J by 6 bases, and 8 bases separated the two germline ends. CDR3 sequence reads: CASSLLESEQYF. The DNA for the CDR3 is TGTGCCAGCAGTTTACTAGAATCCGAGCAGTACTTC.

The V and J genes are TRBV13 and TRBJ2-5, with unresolved D. The CDR3 spans 16 residues. Germline V gene data show CDR1 as PRHDT and CDR2 as FYEKMQ (reference sequence). V dropped 5 bases and J dropped 5 bases, with 21 bases sitting between them. The CDR3, as DNA: TGTGCCAGCAGCAGGAAGACCCCAATGGCGCAGGAGACCCAGTACTTC. Translation: CASSRKTPMAQETQYF.

This chain connects TRBV27 to TRBJ1-6, with D perhaps matching TRBD1 (6 bases). From germline, CDR1 is MNHEY and CDR2 SMNVEV (reference sequence). The ends were cut back, 5 bases at V and 9 bases at J, with 8 bases in the middle. The CDR3 has 12 residues. CDR3 DNA: TGTGCCAGCAGTGCGACAGGTTCACCCCTCCACTTT. It translates to CASSATGSPLHF.

The chain is built from TRBV11-2 and TRBJ1-5, with D perhaps matching TRBD1 (5 bases). V was clipped by 3 bases and J by 2 bases, with 8 bases between them. CDR1 SGHAT and CDR2 FQNNGV come from the germline V gene. The CDR3 runs to 14 residues. CDR3 DNA sequence: TGTGCCAGCAGCTTTCAGGGTGGCAATCAGCCCCAGCATTTT. Translating it yields CASSFQGGNQPQHF.

The V and J genes are TRBV4-3 and TRBJ2-7; a weak D match, TRBD2 (6 bases). V lost 1 base and J lost 2, with 12 bases in between. Germline CDR1 reads LGHNA; CDR2 reads YSLEER. The CDR3 sequence is 15 residues long. This chain's CDR3 is CASSQGAGGTYEQYF. The CDR3 coding sequence is TGCGCCAGCAGCCAAGGGGCCGGAGGGACCTACGAGCAGTACTTC.

V gene TRBV6-1 combines with J gene TRBJ1-1, with TRBD1 identical over 7 bases. CDR1 is MNHNS, CDR2 SASEGT, per germline. V lost 4 bases, J lost 4 bases, and 9 bases stayed unmatched. The length of the CDR3 is 15 residues. This chain's CDR3 is CASSGVQGVSTEAFF. CDR3 DNA: TGTGCCAGCAGTGGAGTCCAGGGGGTCAGCACTGAAGCTTTCTTT.

The rearrangement uses TRBV18 and TRBJ2-7; 13 nucleotides line up with TRBD2. Germline-derived CDR1 and CDR2 are KGHSH and LQKENI. The V and J ends lost 2 bases and 11 bases, in that order; junction bases with no gene match: 12. This CDR3 comprises 16 residues. CDR3 sequence reads: CASSPFDTGTSGIEYF. Written as DNA, the CDR3 is TGTGCCAGCTCACCATTCGATACCGGGACTAGCGGGATCGAGTACTTC.

V gene TRBV2 combines with J gene TRBJ2-7; 11 positions match TRBD2. The CDR3 sequence is 14 residues long. With V trimmed by 6 bases and J by 2 bases, 3 bases remained unmatched. Germline CDR1 reads SNHLY; CDR2 reads FYNNEI. CDR3 residues: CASRTSGGPYEQYF. In DNA form, the CDR3 reads TGTGCCAGCAGAACTAGCGGGGGACCCTACGAGCAGTACTTC.

J is TRBJ2-3 and V is TRBV10-3; 7 bases fit TRBD2. The CDR3 sequence is 18 residues long. With 3 bases clipped from V and 2 bases from J, the junction kept 14 bases outside the gene matches. Germline CDR1 ENHRY, CDR2 SYGVKD. The CDR3 bases are TGTGCCATCAGTGAAGGCGGGGGTCCTAGCGGCTACACAGATACGCAGTATTTT. Protein sequence: CAISEGGGPSGYTDTQYF.

The genes are TRBV30 and TRBJ1-5; possible D gene TRBD1, 6 bases. The germline V gene has CDR1 GTSNPN and CDR2 SVGIG (reference sequence). With 3 bases removed from V and 6 bases from J, the gap between germline ends came to 15 bases. The CDR3 is 14 amino acids. Written as DNA, the CDR3 is TGTGCCTGGAGCGAACAGGGCGCGGCTCAGCCCCAGCATTTT. Amino acid sequence: CAWSEQGAAQPQHF.

The chain uses TRBV7-9 and TRBJ1-2, with 10 bases matching TRBD1. This CDR3 is 15 amino acids long. Unmatched junction bases numbered 10, after V lost 10 bases and J lost 2 bases. CDR1 is SEHNR, CDR2 FQNEAQ, per germline (reference sequence). The chain's CDR3 is CANNDPDRGNYGYTF. DNA for the CDR3: TGTGCCAACAACGACCCGGACAGGGGGAACTATGGCTACACCTTC.

V usage is TRBV19 and J usage is TRBJ1-2, with 7 positions matching TRBD1. CDR1 is LNHDA and CDR2 is SQIVND in the germline V gene (reference sequence). CDR3 length: 14 residues. The V segment lost 4 bases and the J segment 1 base; nucleotides outside the gene matches: 3. This CDR3 reads CASSTGQYNYGYTF. CDR3 nucleotides: TGTGCCAGTAGTACGGGACAGTATAACTATGGCTACACCTTC.

The sample holds one count of this clone. The chain has TRBV19 and TRBJ2-5; no clear D gene. Germline V gene sequence: CDR1 LNHDA, CDR2 SQIVND (reference sequence). CDR3 size: 13 residues. Trimming cost V 5 bases and J 2 bases, with 9 bases left between them. CDR3: CASSVDGQETQYF. The CDR3 nucleotides read TGTGCCAGTAGTGTGGACGGTCAAGAGACCCAGTACTTC.

The chain joins TRBV29-1 to TRBJ2-3, with a tentative D call TRBD1 (5 bases). The CDR3 consists of 14 residues. From germline, CDR1 is SQVTM and CDR2 ANQGSEA. CDR3 nucleotides: TGCAGTGGCCGGTCGACAGCAAGCACAGATACGCAGTATTTT. Its translation is CSGRSTASTDTQYF.